What follows is one T cell receptor beta chain and its context. The data were obtained in a study of T cell changes during pregnancy in multiple sclerosis. This CDR3 has 16 residues. Looked up from germline, CDR1 is SGHVS and CDR2 is FQNEAQ. Deletions cut 0 bases from V and 5 bases from J, with 16 bases between. Sequencing used immunoSEQ multiplex PCR; TCRdb keeps in-frame clones, though not all of them. The sample holds nearly 70,000 clones, 92% seen once. The rearrangement links TRBV7-8 to TRBJ1-2, with a weak D call TRBD1 (5 bases). Sequenced material: peripheral blood, taken in the second trimester of pregnancy. The clonotype originates from a female donor in good health, enrolled as a control in a pregnancy study. Here the CDR3 reads CASSLARQGGRYGYTF. DNA of the CDR3: TGTGCCAGCAGCTTAGCGCGTCAGGGAGGAAGGTATGGCTACACCTTC. Complete variable domain (other parts from reference TRBV7-8 and TRBJ1-2): GAGVSQSPRYKVAKRGQDVALRCDPISGHVSLFWYQQALGQGPEFLTYFQNEAQLDKSGLPSDRFFAERPEGSVSTLKIQRTQQEDSAVYLCASSLARQGGRYGYTFGSGTRLTVV.